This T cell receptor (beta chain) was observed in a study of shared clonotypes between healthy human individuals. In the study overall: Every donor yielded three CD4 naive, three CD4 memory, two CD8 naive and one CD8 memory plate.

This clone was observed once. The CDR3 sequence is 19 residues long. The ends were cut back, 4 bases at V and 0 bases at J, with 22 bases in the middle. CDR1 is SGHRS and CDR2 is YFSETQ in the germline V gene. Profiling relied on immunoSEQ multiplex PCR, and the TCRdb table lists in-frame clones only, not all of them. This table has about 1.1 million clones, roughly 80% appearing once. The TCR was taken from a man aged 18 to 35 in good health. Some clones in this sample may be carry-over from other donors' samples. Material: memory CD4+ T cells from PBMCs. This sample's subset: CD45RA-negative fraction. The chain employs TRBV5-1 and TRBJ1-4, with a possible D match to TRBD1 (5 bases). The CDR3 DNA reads TGCGCCAGCAGCACGGGACTGACCGCACGATTCGCAACTAATGAAAAACTGTTTTTT. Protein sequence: CASSTGLTARFATNEKLFF.